Listed here are 21 T cell receptor beta chains from one sample, sequenced in a study of T cells after somatic rescue of genetic block (TCRdb year 2020). Library preparation used the immunoSEQ multiplex PCR assay. The clones in this table, taken by TCRdb from immuneACCESS, are in-frame only. Not every clone is retained; where verified, under half of the shortfall comes from an unresolved V gene, and the cause of the rest is unknown. The sample table holds 100,000 to 120,000 clones, of which under 95% were seen once. Approximately 1.3% of the sample rests with the top ten. Material for sequencing was peripheral blood mononuclear cells (PBMCs). These receptors were taken from a woman aged 18-29 years.

The genes are TRBV7-3 and TRBJ1-2, with D hard to call. From germline, CDR1 is SGHTA and CDR2 FQGTGA. Trimming pared 5 bases from V and 5 bases from J, leaving 12 bases between. The CDR3 totals 13 residues. The CDR3 DNA is TGTGCCAGCAGCCCCCCATGGAGTTATGGCTACACCTTC. This encodes CASSPPWSYGYTF.

V usage is TRBV4-1 and J usage is TRBJ2-7; D perhaps matches TRBD1 (6 bases). The CDR3 is 15 residues long. Trimming stripped 1 base from V and 0 bases from J, with 10 bases between. The germline V gene has CDR1 MGHRA and CDR2 YSYEKL. The CDR3 loop is CASSQGQVTSYEQYF. The CDR3 DNA is TGCGCCAGCAGCCAAGGACAGGTAACCTCCTACGAGCAGTACTTC.

The rearrangement joins TRBV6-6 to TRBJ1-1; D remains ambiguous. V shed 5 bases and J shed 4 bases, with 8 bases lying between them. The CDR3 totals 12 residues. Germline V CDR1 and CDR2: MNHNY, SVGAGI (reference sequence). The CDR3 reads CASSQARTEAFF. In DNA, the CDR3 is TGTGCCAGCAGTCAGGCCCGCACTGAAGCTTTCTTT.

The gene calls are TRBV19 and TRBJ1-6; D uncertain. Trimming removed 0 bases at V and 8 bases at J, with 17 bases between. The CDR3 length is 17 residues. Germline V gene sequence: CDR1 LNHDA, CDR2 SQIVND (reference sequence). This CDR3 is CASSIEYQTLNDSPLHF. CDR3 nucleotide sequence: TGTGCCAGTAGTATAGAGTACCAGACGCTTAACGATTCACCCCTCCACTTT. Using reference TRBV19 and TRBJ1-6 for the parts outside the CDR3, the full variable domain is DGGITQSPKYLFRKEGQNVTLSCEQNLNHDAMYWYRQDPGQGLRLIYYSQIVNDFQKGDIAEGYSVSREKKESFPLTVTSAQKNPTAFYLCASSIEYQTLNDSPLHFGNGTRLTVT.

The rearrangement joins TRBV9 to TRBJ1-3; D uncertain. The CDR3 loop spans 15 amino acids. Looked up from germline, CDR1 is SGDLS and CDR2 is YYNGEE. Trimming shortened V by 1 base and J by 3 bases, and 11 bases separated the two germline ends. The CDR3: CASSVTSAFGNTIYF. The CDR3 nucleotides are TGTGCCAGCAGCGTAACGTCTGCCTTTGGAAACACCATATATTTT. The full variable domain, with the rest looked up from reference TRBV9 and TRBJ1-3, is DSGVTQTPKHLITATGQRVTLRCSPRSGDLSVYWYQQSLDQGLQFLIQYYNGEERAKGNILERFSAQQFPDLHSELNLSSLELGDSALYFCASSVTSAFGNTIYFGEGSWLTVV.

V usage is TRBV7-3 and J usage is TRBJ2-1; D gene uncertain. V lost 3 bases to trimming and J lost 1 base, with 10 bases between them. CDR3 length: 15 residues. CDR1 SGHTA and CDR2 FQGTGA come from the germline V gene. Here the CDR3 DNA reads TGTGCCAGCAGCTTTAGTCCTTTATCCTACAATGAGCAGTTCTTC. Its protein is CASSFSPLSYNEQFF.

The chain links TRBV7-2 to TRBJ2-3; 7 bases line up with TRBD1. The V gene's germline CDR1 is SGHTA and CDR2 FQGNSA. V lost 3 bases and J lost 0; bases outside the gene matches: 9. The CDR3 runs 17 residues. The CDR3 loop is CASSFNRGISSTDTQYF. The CDR3 bases are TGTGCCAGCAGCTTTAACAGGGGAATTTCTAGCACAGATACGCAGTATTTT.

V is TRBV6-1 and J is TRBJ1-3; a weak D match, TRBD1 (6 bases). The CDR3 length is 14 residues. Germline V lookup: CDR1 MNHNS, CDR2 SASEGT. V was cut by 4 bases and J by 3 bases, with 10 bases left in between. The CDR3 DNA reads as TGTGCCAGCAGTGTAGGGGGGCTTGGAAACACCATATATTTT. It specifies CASSVGGLGNTIYF.

The chain combines TRBV11-2 with TRBJ2-2; the D is unclear. V lost 6 bases and J 5 bases, leaving 19 bases between the germline ends. Germline V CDR1 and CDR2: SGHAT, FQNNGV. CDR3 length: 16 amino acids. CDR3 residues: CASSRTDAARTGELFF. The CDR3 DNA sequence: TGTGCCAGCAGTCGGACCGACGCCGCGCGGACCGGGGAGCTGTTTTTT.

The rearrangement links TRBV7-9 to TRBJ2-7; the match to TRBD1 covers 8 bases. This CDR3 has 15 residues. After removal of 3 bases from V and 1 base from J, the junction contained 5 bases not matched to a gene. Germline-derived CDR1 and CDR2 are SEHNR and FQNEAQ (reference sequence). CDR3 residues: CASSFEQGASYEQYF. The CDR3 DNA sequence: TGTGCCAGCAGCTTCGAGCAGGGGGCTTCCTACGAGCAGTACTTC.

CDR3 nucleotide sequence: TGTGCCAGCAGCCCCGAGCGCTCTGGAAACACCATATATTTT. This sequence encodes CASSPERSGNTIYF. The chain combines TRBV2 with TRBJ1-3; D unresolved. V lost 6 bases and J 0 bases, leaving 9 bases between the germline ends. The germline CDR1 and CDR2 sequences are SNHLY and FYNNEI. CDR3 length equals 14 residues.

V is TRBV5-1 and J is TRBJ2-6; 7 nucleotides align to TRBD2. The CDR3 totals 19 residues. Germline CDR1 and CDR2: SGHRS and YFSETQ. V shed 2 bases, J shed 0 bases, and the junction held 11 bases outside the gene matches. The CDR3 reads CASSFLGGSPLSGANVLTF. The CDR3 nucleotides are TGCGCCAGCAGCTTCCTCGGGGGGTCCCCACTCTCTGGGGCCAACGTCCTGACTTTC.

This chain connects TRBV7-3 to TRBJ2-1; possibly TRBD2 for D (6 bases). The length of the CDR3 is 12 residues. Germline V CDR1 and CDR2: SGHTA, FQGTGA. With 5 bases removed from V and 10 bases from J, the gap between germline ends came to 12 bases. The CDR3 here is CASSQPGREQFF. DNA for the CDR3: TGTGCCAGCAGCCAGCCTGGGAGGGAGCAGTTCTTC.

The chain is built from TRBV6-5 and TRBJ1-5; D unresolved. This CDR3 has 13 residues. V lost 6 bases and J lost 9, with 15 bases in between. CDR1 is MNHEY, CDR2 SVGAGI, per germline. In nucleotides, the CDR3 is TGTGCCAGCAGGTCCGGGCCCGCCGGGCCCCAGCATTTT. Residues: CASRSGPAGPQHF.

The gene calls are TRBV25-1 and TRBJ1-2; D is uncertain. Germline CDR1 MGHDK, CDR2 SYGVNS. The V and J ends lost 1 base and 0 bases respectively, with 6 bases between them. The CDR3 contains 14 residues. The CDR3 region is CASSELGSNYGYTF. CDR3 nucleotide sequence: TGTGCCAGCAGTGAATTAGGGTCTAACTATGGCTACACCTTC.

This chain links TRBV5-4 with TRBJ1-1; maybe TRBD1 (5 bases). There are 12 residues in the CDR3. V shed 4 bases and J shed 11 bases, with 15 bases lying between them. The germline CDR1 and CDR2 sequences are SGHNT and YYREEE (reference sequence). The CDR3 region has the DNA TGTGCCAGCAGCCCGAGGGGATTGCGTGCTTTCTTT. The encoded protein is CASSPRGLRAFF.

J is TRBJ2-2 and V is TRBV19; 13 positions agree with TRBD2. The CDR3 has 15 amino acids. The germline V gene has CDR1 LNHDA and CDR2 SQIVND (reference sequence). The J segment lost 13 bases and the V segment lost 5 bases, leaving 10 bases of the junction unmatched. The CDR3 sequence is CASSPGTSGTVWLFF. Here the CDR3 DNA reads TGTGCCAGTAGTCCCGGGACTAGCGGGACCGTGTGGCTGTTTTTT.

This sequence joins TRBV2 and TRBJ1-1, with D uncertain. There are 11 residues in the CDR3. Trimming stripped 10 bases from V and 0 bases from J, with 6 bases between. Germline V gives CDR1 SNHLY, CDR2 FYNNEI. The CDR3, as DNA: TGTGCCACCCAGATGAACACTGAAGCTTTCTTT. It specifies CATQMNTEAFF.

This chain links TRBV11-2 with TRBJ2-4; tentatively, D is TRBD1 or TRBD2 (5 bases each). Germline CDR1 and CDR2: SGHAT and FQNNGV. The CDR3 contains 14 residues. The CDR3 region is CVKGTYQAKNIQYF. In DNA, the CDR3 is TGTGTTAAGGGGACCTACCAAGCCAAAAACATTCAGTACTTC.

The V and J genes are TRBV30 and TRBJ2-3, with D possibly TRBD2 on 6 matching bases. Germline V gene sequence: CDR1 GTSNPN, CDR2 SVGIG (reference sequence). The CDR3 sequence is 15 residues long. V gave up 0 bases and J gave up 0 bases, with 10 bases separating them. The CDR3 bases are TGTGCCTGGAGTGTAGGGAGGAGTAGCACAGATACGCAGTATTTT. It is translated as CAWSVGRSSTDTQYF.

V usage is TRBV10-2 and J usage is TRBJ1-5; D gene ambiguous. V lost 5 bases and J lost 7, with 9 bases in between. Germline assignment: CDR1 WSHSY and CDR2 SAAADI. The CDR3 totals 12 residues. In DNA, the CDR3 is TGCGCCAGCAGTTCCCATCTCCAGCCCCAGCATTTT. Its protein product is CASSSHLQPQHF.